This T cell receptor (beta chain) was observed in a study of long-term antiretroviral therapy in people with HIV. Samples held 1-10 million cryopreserved PBMC, and DNA extraction followed. CDR1 and CDR2 from the germline V gene are LNHNV and YYDKDF (reference sequence). The CDR3 length is 14 residues. V was cut by 6 bases and J by 10 bases, with 19 bases left in between. Whole-study findings and limits: Diversity remained lower than transplant donor controls, even though it increased after ART.

This clone came up a few times. Its matching antigen is unknown. Samples were assayed with immunoSEQ v3.0 at survey level. Some clones are missing from TCRdb's copy, which holds only in-frame ones; the method was immunoSEQ multiplex PCR. The sample yields 13,000 to 15,000 clones, 75% to 85% seen once. The receptor was isolated from a man between 35 and 55 years old with HIV. Sequenced here: unsorted PBMCs, sampled 3.2 years before starting antiretroviral therapy. V and J are TRBV15 and TRBJ1-5, with D possibly TRBD1 on 5 matching bases. The CDR3 sequence is CATSSMGLGDPQHF. The CDR3 DNA sequence: TGTGCCACCAGTTCAATGGGACTGGGGGACCCCCAGCATTTT.